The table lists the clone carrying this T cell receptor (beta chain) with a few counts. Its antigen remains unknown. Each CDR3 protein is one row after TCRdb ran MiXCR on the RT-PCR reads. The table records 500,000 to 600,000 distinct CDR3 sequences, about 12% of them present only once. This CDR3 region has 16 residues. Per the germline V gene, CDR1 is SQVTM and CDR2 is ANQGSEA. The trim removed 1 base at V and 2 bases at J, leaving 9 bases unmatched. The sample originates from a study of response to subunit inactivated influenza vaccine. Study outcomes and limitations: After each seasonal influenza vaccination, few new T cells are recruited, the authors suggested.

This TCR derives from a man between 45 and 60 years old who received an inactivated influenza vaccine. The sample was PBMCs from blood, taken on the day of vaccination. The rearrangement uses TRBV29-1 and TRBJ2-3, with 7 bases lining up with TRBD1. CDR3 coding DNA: TGCAGCGTTGAAGGGGACAGACTCCATTACACAGATACGCAGTATTTT. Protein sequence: CSVEGDRLHYTDTQYF.